This T cell receptor (beta chain) was profiled in a study of T cells in Graves' hyperthyroidism and ophthalmopathy. Study findings and constraints: Most thyroid clonotypes expanded above 0.001 were also detected in blood.

This clonotype showed up many times. Its antigen is not known. There were TCR beta CDR3 regions amplified from RNA transcripts. The study used the HTBI primer set for a first-round RT-PCR of the TCR CDR3. TCRdb recomputed calls from the multiplex PCR reads with MiXCR, one row per CDR3 protein. Here the sample spans fewer than 700,000 distinct CDR3 sequences, about 16% being singletons. The CDR3 runs 14 residues. Germline CDR1 GTSNPN, CDR2 SVGIG (reference sequence). The trim removed 6 bases at V and 3 bases at J, leaving 8 bases unmatched. The rearrangement links TRBV30 to TRBJ2-1; TRBD1 aligns across 7 bases. This TCR was sampled from a woman aged 25-40 years with Graves' hyperthyroidism. The sample consisted of blood. The CDR3: CACGKGAGYNEQFF. CDR3 coding DNA: TGTGCCTGTGGAAAGGGGGCCGGCTACAATGAGCAGTTCTTC. Full variable domain (outside the CDR3, taken from reference TRBV30 and TRBJ2-1): SQTIHQWPATLVQPVGSPLSLECTVEGTSNPNLYWYRQAAGRGLQLLFYSVGIGQISSEVPQNLSASRPQDRQFILSSKKLLLSDSGFYLCACGKGAGYNEQFFGPGTRLTVL.